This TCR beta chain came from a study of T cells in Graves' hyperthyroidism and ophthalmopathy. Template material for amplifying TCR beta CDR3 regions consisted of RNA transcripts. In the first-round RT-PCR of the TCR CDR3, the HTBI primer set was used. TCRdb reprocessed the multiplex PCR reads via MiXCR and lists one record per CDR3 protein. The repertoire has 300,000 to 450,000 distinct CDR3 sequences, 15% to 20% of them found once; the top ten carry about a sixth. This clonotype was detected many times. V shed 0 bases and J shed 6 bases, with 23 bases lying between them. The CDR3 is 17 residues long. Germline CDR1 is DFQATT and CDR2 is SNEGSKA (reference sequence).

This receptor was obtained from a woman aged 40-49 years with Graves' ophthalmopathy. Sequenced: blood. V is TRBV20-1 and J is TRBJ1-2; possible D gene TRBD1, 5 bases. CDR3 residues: CSARDKFRQSPSDGYTF. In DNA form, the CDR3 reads TGCAGTGCTAGAGATAAGTTCCGACAGTCCCCGAGCGATGGCTACACCTTC.